The rows below give T cell receptor beta chains drawn from one sample of a study of radiation and T cells in renal cell carcinoma. The repertoire was sequenced with immunoSEQ multiplex PCR; TCRdb's copy has only in-frame clones and lacks some. The table shows under 25,000 clones, with 60% to 75% occurring only once. The source was tumor tissue, collected from a patient whose treatment included radiotherapy and nephrectomy. All receptors derive from a woman in her seventies with renal cell carcinoma. CDR3s include the opening cysteine and the closing phenylalanine or tryptophan. The order of the fields is D gene, V gene, J gene, clone size, CDR3 protein, CDR3 DNA. D genes are given only for firm matches. Expanded clones get a size class; other rows say once, few or many, or leave the size out.

D: -
V: TRBV6-5
J: TRBJ1-1
size: few
CDR3: CASSPLGGTEAFF
DNA: TGTGCCAGCAGCCCACTGGGAGGTACTGAAGCTTTCTTT

D: -
V: TRBV27
J: TRBJ1-4
size: -
CDR3: CASSLLPPRRLFF
DNA: TGTGCCAGCAGTTTATTGCCCCCAAGGAGACTGTTTTTT

D: TRBD1
V: TRBV5-1
J: TRBJ2-2
size: -
CDR3: CASSLDRGEWTGELFF
DNA: TGCGCCAGCAGTCTTGACAGGGGGGAGTGGACCGGGGAGCTGTTTTTT

D: -
V: TRBV5-1
J: TRBJ2-1
size: -
CDR3: CASSQGRPNSYNEQFF
DNA: TGCGCCAGCAGCCAAGGACGGCCGAACTCCTACAATGAGCAGTTCTTC

D: -
V: TRBV7-2
J: TRBJ2-3
size: few
CDR3: CASSLGSTGRGTDTQYF
DNA: TGTGCCAGCAGCTTAGGGTCTACAGGGAGAGGGACAGATACGCAGTATTTT

D: -
V: TRBV6-5
J: TRBJ2-3
size: -
CDR3: CASSSFGTSTDTQYF
DNA: TGTGCCAGCAGCTCCTTTGGAACTAGCACAGATACGCAGTATTTT

D: -
V: TRBV6-4
J: TRBJ2-3
size: -
CDR3: CASSRDPEGTQYF
DNA: TGTGCCAGCAGCCGGGATCCCGAAGGCACGCAGTATTTT

D: TRBD1
V: TRBV9
J: TRBJ1-3
size: -
CDR3: CASSVGVGQGSLSGNTIYF
DNA: TGTGCCAGCAGCGTAGGAGTGGGACAGGGTTCCCTCTCTGGAAACACCATATATTTT

D: -
V: TRBV2
J: TRBJ1-5
size: -
CDR3: CASSEGGLVNQPQHF
DNA: TGTGCCAGCAGTGAGGGGGGTTTGGTGAATCAGCCCCAGCATTTT

D: TRBD1
V: TRBV5-4
J: TRBJ1-1
size: -
CDR3: CASSSDRAGFTEAFF
DNA: TGTGCCAGCAGCTCGGACAGGGCCGGGTTCACTGAAGCTTTCTTT

D: -
V: TRBV11-2
J: TRBJ2-2
size: -
CDR3: CASSLNPFRTGELFF
DNA: TGTGCCAGCAGCTTAAACCCCTTCCGCACCGGGGAGCTGTTTTTT

D: -
V: TRBV28
J: TRBJ2-5
size: few
CDR3: CASSFFGVQETQYF
DNA: TGTGCCAGCAGTTTTTTCGGGGTCCAAGAGACCCAGTACTTC

D: -
V: TRBV15
J: TRBJ1-5
size: few
CDR3: CATSRIGGSNQPQHF
DNA: TGTGCCACCAGCAGAATAGGGGGTAGCAATCAGCCCCAGCATTTT

D: -
V: TRBV6-6
J: TRBJ2-2
size: -
CDR3: CASTGSVNTGELFF
DNA: TGTGCCAGCACCGGATCCGTGAACACCGGGGAGCTGTTTTTT

D: TRBD1
V: TRBV6-6
J: TRBJ1-2
size: -
CDR3: CASSAGGAGYTF
DNA: TGTGCCAGCAGTGCAGGGGGGGCTGGCTACACCTTC

D: TRBD2
V: TRBV29-1
J: TRBJ2-3
size: -
CDR3: CSAGTSGGNTQYF
DNA: TGCAGCGCCGGGACTAGCGGGGGGAATACGCAGTATTTT

D: -
V: TRBV27
J: TRBJ1-2
size: large
CDR3: CASSLGGHGYTF
DNA: TGTGCCAGCAGTTTGGGGGGGCATGGCTACACCTTC

D: -
V: TRBV27
J: TRBJ1-4
size: -
CDR3: CASSPLWATNEKLFF
DNA: TGTGCCAGCAGTCCCCTATGGGCAACTAATGAAAAACTGTTTTTT

D: TRBD1
V: TRBV7-9
J: TRBJ1-1
size: few
CDR3: CASSLNRGLTEAFF
DNA: TGTGCCAGCAGCTTAAACAGGGGGCTCACTGAAGCTTTCTTT

D: -
V: TRBV27
J: TRBJ2-2
size: -
CDR3: CASSLERPGNTGELFF
DNA: TGTGCCAGCAGTTTAGAGAGACCCGGGAACACCGGGGAGCTGTTTTTT

D: TRBD1
V: TRBV7-2
J: TRBJ2-6
size: -
CDR3: CASSIQTGTGLSGANVLTF
DNA: TGTGCCAGCAGCATACAAACCGGGACAGGGTTATCTGGGGCCAACGTCCTGACTTTC

D: TRBD2
V: TRBV4-1
J: TRBJ2-7
size: -
CDR3: CASTPSASGLYEQYF
DNA: TGCGCCAGCACTCCCTCCGCTAGCGGCCTATACGAGCAGTACTTC

D: -
V: TRBV6-6
J: TRBJ1-2
size: -
CDR3: CASGRDYGYTF
DNA: TGTGCCAGCGGCAGGGACTATGGCTACACCTTC

D: TRBD1
V: TRBV29-1
J: TRBJ1-5
size: -
CDR3: CSAISNRDRNQPQHF
DNA: TGCAGCGCAATATCAAACCGGGACAGGAATCAGCCCCAGCATTTT

D: -
V: TRBV6-6
J: TRBJ2-7
size: -
CDR3: CASEGRVSSYEQYF
DNA: TGTGCCAGCGAGGGTAGGGTGAGCTCCTACGAGCAGTACTTC

D: -
V: TRBV6-4
J: TRBJ2-2
size: -
CDR3: CASSQQPNTGELFF
DNA: TGTGCCAGCAGCCAGCAGCCGAACACCGGGGAGCTGTTTTTT

D: -
V: TRBV5-1
J: TRBJ2-5
size: -
CDR3: CATGGDSEAQYF
DNA: TGCGCAACCGGGGGAGACTCAGAGGCCCAGTACTTC